The 25 T cell receptor beta chains reported below all come from one sample, sequenced in a study of blood T cell repertoires in COVID-19. Here immunoSEQ multiplex PCR was the method, and the copy in TCRdb shows in-frame clones only, minus some. Here the sample spans 310,000 or so clones, about 86% being singletons. Source material: peripheral blood. The receptors were gathered from a woman in her fifties or sixties with acute or convalescent COVID-19.

As DNA, the CDR3 is TGTGCCATCAGTGACCCATACGAGCAGTACTTC. It yields the protein CAISDPYEQYF. The V gene is TRBV10-3, the J gene TRBJ2-7, with D hard to call. The CDR3 is 11 amino acids. CDR1 is ENHRY and CDR2 is SYGVKD in the germline V gene. V was pared by 3 bases and J by 4 bases, with 4 bases between.

The genes are TRBV3-1 (or the pseudogene TRBV3-2) and TRBJ2-2; TRBD1 might be the D (5 bases). The ends were cut back, 6 bases at V and 4 bases at J, with 12 bases in the middle. The CDR3 runs to 14 residues. Germline V CDR1 and CDR2: LGHDT, YNNKEL (reference sequence). For the CDR3, the DNA is TGTGCCAGCAGGCCGAGACAGTTCACCGGGGAGCTGTTTTTT. It specifies CASRPRQFTGELFF.

V gene TRBV5-1 combines with J gene TRBJ2-1; TRBD2 aligns across 10 bases. After removal of 6 bases from V and 0 bases from J, the junction contained 9 bases not matched to a gene. Germline V gene lookup returns CDR1 SGHRS and CDR2 YFSETQ. This CDR3 spans 17 amino acids. CDR3 sequence: CASTPSGGLSSYNEQFF. The CDR3 DNA sequence: TGCGCCAGCACGCCTAGCGGGGGCCTCAGCTCCTACAATGAGCAGTTCTTC.

V gene TRBV28 combines with J gene TRBJ1-1; D gene unclear. The CDR3 contains 15 residues. Between the trimmed V and J ends, which lost 2 bases and 6 bases, there was a span of 16 bases. Per germline, CDR1 MDHEN and CDR2 SYDVKM. The CDR3 bases are TGTGCCAGCAGTTTAAGTCTTGTGCGGAGGGCTGAAGCTTTCTTT. It codes for CASSLSLVRRAEAFF.

The chain recombines TRBV5-1 with TRBJ2-6, with TRBD1 matching 8 bases. The CDR3 totals 19 residues. The germline V gene encodes CDR1 SGHRS and CDR2 YFSETQ. After removal of 4 bases from V and 0 bases from J, the junction contained 12 bases not matched to a gene. The CDR3 is CASSRYWDRLSSGANVLTF. The CDR3 DNA follows: TGCGCCAGCAGCCGATACTGGGACAGGTTAAGCTCTGGGGCCAACGTCCTGACTTTC. Full variable domain (rest looked up from reference TRBV5-1 and TRBJ2-6): KAGVTQTPRYLIKTRGQQVTLSCSPISGHRSVSWYQQTPGQGLQFLFEYFSETQRNKGNFPGRFSGRQFSNSRSEMNVSTLELGDSALYLCASSRYWDRLSSGANVLTFGAGSRLTVL.

The genes are TRBV7-9 and TRBJ1-2; possible D gene TRBD1, 5 bases. The ends were cut back, 7 bases at V and 6 bases at J, with 15 bases in the middle. The CDR3 is made up of 13 amino acids. CDR1 and CDR2 from the germline V gene are SEHNR and FQNEAQ (reference sequence). CDR3: CASNKDSWNGYTF. As DNA, the CDR3 is TGTGCCAGCAACAAAGACAGTTGGAATGGCTACACCTTC.

CDR3 DNA sequence: TGTGCCTGGAGTGGGTCAGGGCGGCTGGTAGGGGGGGAGCTGTTTTTT. This codes for CAWSGSGRLVGGELFF. The chain employs TRBV30 and TRBJ2-2; a weak D match, TRBD1 (5 bases). CDR1 is GTSNPN and CDR2 is SVGIG in the germline V gene (reference sequence). V lost 1 base and J 8 bases, leaving 20 bases between the germline ends. The CDR3 is 16 residues long.

V usage is TRBV28 and J usage is TRBJ1-1, with no clear D. Trimming stripped 4 bases from V and 0 bases from J, with 9 bases between. Germline V gene data show CDR1 as MDHEN and CDR2 as SYDVKM. The CDR3 runs 14 residues. CDR3 bases: TGTGCCAGCAGTTCTACCCCCCTGAACACTGAAGCTTTCTTT. It specifies CASSSTPLNTEAFF.

The rearrangement uses TRBV21-1 and TRBJ1-1. TRBV21-1 is labeled a pseudogene. This CDR3 has 18 residues. As DNA, the CDR3 is TGTGCCAGCAGCAAAGGGGTCCCGGGTGAGTCGATGAACACTGAAGCTTTCTTT. Translated: CASSKGVPGESMNTEAFF.

The chain employs TRBV27 and TRBJ2-1; the D gene is possibly TRBD1 (6 bases). The V end was cut by 1 base, the J end by 3 bases, with 10 bases between. The CDR3 extends over 15 amino acids. Looked up from germline, CDR1 is MNHEY and CDR2 is SMNVEV (reference sequence). The DNA for the CDR3 is TGTGCCAGCAGTTTATTAACAGGGCTCTACAATGAGCAGTTCTTC. Amino acid sequence: CASSLLTGLYNEQFF.

The sample holds one count of this clone. This sequence joins TRBV2 and TRBJ1-2; 9 nucleotides match TRBD1. This CDR3 is built from 13 residues. Looked up from germline, CDR1 is SNHLY and CDR2 is FYNNEI. V was pared by 7 bases and J by 7 bases, with 7 bases of the junction left unmatched. The CDR3 DNA sequence: TGTGCCAGCACCGTGGACAGGGGAGGTGGCTACACCTTC. It translates to CASTVDRGGGYTF.

This chain joins TRBV7-2 and TRBJ1-4; D is unresolved. The CDR3 sequence is 15 residues long. Trimming shortened V by 7 bases and J by 8 bases, and 20 bases separated the two germline ends. CDR1 and CDR2 from the germline V gene are SGHTA and FQGNSA. DNA for the CDR3: TGTGCCAGCACCACCCTCCGGGGTAGGGAGGAAAAACTGTTTTTT. This sequence encodes CASTTLRGREEKLFF.

This chain uses TRBV30 with TRBJ2-5; 12 nucleotides align to TRBD1. This CDR3 region has 14 residues. The ends lost 3 bases at V and 5 bases at J; junction bases unmatched: 4. Per the germline V gene, CDR1 is GTSNPN and CDR2 is SVGIG (reference sequence). The CDR3 bases are TGTGCCTGGAGCCGGGACAGGGGGCATGAGACCCAGTACTTC. Translation gives CAWSRDRGHETQYF.

This chain uses TRBV7-9 with TRBJ2-2; 7 positions agree with TRBD1. CDR3 size: 17 residues. The germline gives CDR1 SEHNR, CDR2 FQNEAQ (reference sequence). V dropped 6 bases and J dropped 0; count of bases not matched to a gene: 10. CDR3: CASSYWTGHANTGELFF. The CDR3 DNA follows: TGTGCCAGCAGTTACTGGACAGGCCACGCGAACACCGGGGAGCTGTTTTTT.

The genes are TRBV7-2 and TRBJ2-4; a possible D gene is TRBD1 (6 bases). Trimming took off 3 bases at V and 9 bases at J, with 18 bases between the two ends. The CDR3 sequence is 15 residues long. Germline CDR1 reads SGHTA; CDR2 reads FQGNSA. CDR3: CASSFTGTGSRIQYF. DNA of the CDR3: TGTGCCAGCAGCTTTACGGGAACAGGGAGTCGCATTCAGTACTTC.

The rearrangement uses TRBV6-5 and TRBJ1-2; TRBD1 might be the D (5 bases). This CDR3 spans 14 amino acids. Germline CDR1 reads MNHEY; CDR2 reads SVGAGI. Trimming pared 4 bases from V and 4 bases from J, leaving 13 bases between. This CDR3 is CASSSPDRVYGYTF. The CDR3 nucleotides are TGTGCCAGCAGTTCACCCGACAGAGTCTATGGCTACACCTTC.

V gene TRBV5-1 combines with J gene TRBJ1-1, with 7 bases lining up with TRBD1. The CDR3 runs to 14 residues. Trimming cost V 3 bases and J 2 bases; bases outside gene matches: 4. Germline CDR1 is SGHRS and CDR2 is YFSETQ. The CDR3: CASSSTGDNTEAFF. CDR3 in DNA: TGCGCCAGCAGCTCAACAGGGGATAACACTGAAGCTTTCTTT.

The chain recombines TRBV30 with TRBJ1-6; unclear D gene. CDR1 GTSNPN and CDR2 SVGIG come from the germline V gene (reference sequence). The CDR3 extends over 14 amino acids. The ends were cut back, 3 bases at V and 4 bases at J, with 10 bases in the middle. DNA for the CDR3: TGTGCCTGGAGGAGAGGGATTTATAATTCACCCCTCCACTTT. Its translation is CAWRRGIYNSPLHF.

V usage is TRBV29-1 and J usage is TRBJ2-5; D perhaps matches TRBD2 (6 bases). This CDR3 is built from 12 residues. The germline V gene encodes CDR1 SQVTM and CDR2 ANQGSEA. The ends were cut back, 7 bases at V and 7 bases at J, with 16 bases in the middle. The CDR3 here is CSGRAGPGTQYF. The DNA for the CDR3 is TGCAGCGGAAGGGCGGGGCCCGGGACCCAGTACTTC.

This rearrangement joins TRBV5-6 to TRBJ2-1; 8 bases map to TRBD2. There are 15 residues in the CDR3. Germline V CDR1 and CDR2: SGHDT, YYEEEE. Trimming took 4 bases from V and 5 from J; bases not matched to a gene: 8. CDR3 protein: CASSRPGLGHNEQFF. The CDR3 DNA sequence: TGTGCCAGCAGCCGTCCGGGACTAGGACACAATGAGCAGTTCTTC.

The V gene is TRBV6-6, the J gene TRBJ1-1; TRBD1 is a possible D gene (6 bases). The V end lost 0 bases, the J end lost 7 bases, and 18 bases lay between the germline ends. The CDR3 has 16 residues. Germline values: CDR1 MNHNY, CDR2 SVGAGI (reference sequence). This CDR3 reads CASSYSGQGRGGEAFF. CDR3 sequence (DNA): TGTGCCAGCAGTTACTCGGGCCAGGGTAGGGGGGGTGAAGCTTTCTTT.

The CDR3 region is CASSQDQGVVWRDTEAFF. The CDR3 DNA is TGCGCCAGCAGCCAAGATCAGGGGGTAGTCTGGCGCGACACTGAAGCTTTCTTT. The genes are TRBV4-1 and TRBJ1-1; 7 bases are a match to TRBD1. V lost 0 bases and J lost 3; bases outside the gene matches: 13. Germline assignment: CDR1 MGHRA and CDR2 YSYEKL. The CDR3 is 18 residues long.

This clone appeared a single time. V and J are TRBV5-6 and TRBJ1-3, with D perhaps TRBD1 (5 bases). This CDR3 contains 17 residues. Germline values: CDR1 SGHDT, CDR2 YYEEEE. V was clipped by 4 bases and J by 3 bases, with 20 bases between them. CDR3 in amino acids: CASSPGGRGAVGNTIYF. The CDR3 DNA reads as TGTGCCAGCAGCCCCGGAGGGAGGGGAGCGGTTGGAAACACCATATATTTT.

The chain carries TRBV6-2 or TRBV6-3 and TRBJ2-1; D is possibly TRBD2 (5 bases). The germline CDR1 and CDR2 sequences are MNHEY and SVGEGT. V gave up 5 bases and J gave up 10 bases, with 12 bases separating them. This CDR3 is built from 12 residues. CDR3 sequence reads: CASSQASGEQFF. CDR3 DNA: TGTGCCAGCAGTCAGGCCTCGGGGGAGCAGTTCTTC.

The V call is TRBV6-5, the J call TRBJ2-1; perhaps TRBD1 as D (5 bases). The CDR3 is 13 amino acids. Germline V gene data show CDR1 as MNHEY and CDR2 as SVGAGI. V was trimmed by 5 bases and J by 2 bases, leaving 7 bases between them. CDR3 DNA: TGTGCCAGCAGTCTGACAGCCTACAATGAGCAGTTCTTC. It translates to CASSLTAYNEQFF.